The 30 T cell receptor beta chains below all came from one sample that was sequenced in a study of blood T cell repertoires in COVID-19. Sequencing used immunoSEQ multiplex PCR; TCRdb keeps in-frame clones, though not all of them. The data contain tens of thousands of clones, 88% of them seen just once; the ten biggest clones take up around 10%. The specimen was PBMCs or T cells enriched from blood (not recorded which). These receptors were collected from a woman in her 40s who had recovered from COVID-19.

This clone has a single count. The chain employs TRBV5-5 and TRBJ2-3; 10 nucleotides agree with TRBD2. Germline CDR1 SGHKS, CDR2 YYEKEE (reference sequence). The CDR3 consists of 16 residues. The J segment lost 4 bases and the V segment lost 4 bases, leaving 9 bases of the junction unmatched. CDR3 sequence: CASSRRMSGGADTQYF. As DNA, the CDR3 is TGTGCCAGCAGCCGCCGGATGAGCGGGGGGGCAGATACGCAGTATTTT. The variable domain in full, completed from reference TRBV5-5 and TRBJ2-3, reads DAGVTQSPTHLIKTRGQQVTLRCSPISGHKSVSWYQQVLGQGPQFIFQYYEKEERGRGNFPDRFSARQFPNYSSELNVNALLLGDSALYLCASSRRMSGGADTQYFGPGTRLTVL.

This clone was detected only a few times. The J gene is TRBJ2-1, the V gene TRBV24-1, with 7 positions matching TRBD1. The V gene's germline CDR1 is KGHDR and CDR2 SFDVKD. CDR3 length: 15 amino acids. Trimming took 4 bases from V and 6 from J; bases not matched to a gene: 8. CDR3 residues: CATSDRRQGFNEQFF. The CDR3 nucleotides are TGTGCCACCAGTGACCGCAGACAGGGATTCAATGAGCAGTTCTTC.

CDR3 residues: CASSGGQPSPLHF. The CDR3 region has the DNA TGTGCCAGCTCAGGGGGCCAACCATCGCCCCTCCACTTT. The rearrangement uses TRBV18 and TRBJ1-6, with TRBD1 as a possible D gene (6 bases). CDR3 length equals 13 residues. The ends were cut back, 5 bases at V and 13 bases at J, with 15 bases in the middle. CDR1 is KGHSH and CDR2 is LQKENI in the germline V gene.

This chain connects TRBV27 to TRBJ2-3; perhaps TRBD1 as D (5 bases). The CDR3 covers 16 residues. Germline V CDR1 and CDR2: MNHEY, SMNVEV (reference sequence). Trimming took 6 bases from V and 6 from J, leaving 22 bases between them. The CDR3 DNA follows: TGTGCCAGCAGCTCCCAAGGCGCAGGGAATCGGGATACGCAGTATTTT. It yields the protein CASSSQGAGNRDTQYF.

The chain is built from TRBV10-1 and TRBJ2-3; 7 bases agree with TRBD1. This CDR3 spans 14 amino acids. The germline gives CDR1 WNHNN, CDR2 SYGVQD (reference sequence). V lost 6 bases to trimming and J lost 0 bases; unmatched junction nucleotides: 3. CDR3 DNA sequence: TGCGCCAGCAGGGGGGACAGAAGCACAGATACGCAGTATTTT. It is translated as CASRGDRSTDTQYF.

The chain employs TRBV15 and TRBJ2-5; D is unclear. Trimming pared 2 bases from V and 5 bases from J, leaving 9 bases between. Germline V gene sequence: CDR1 LNHNV, CDR2 YYDKDF (reference sequence). The CDR3 length is 13 residues. The DNA for the CDR3 is TGTGCCACCAGCAGATCCGGGTCGGAGACCCAGTACTTC. This encodes CATSRSGSETQYF.

The rearrangement joins TRBV5-5 to TRBJ1-6, with a tentative D call TRBD1 (6 bases). This CDR3 has 15 residues. V gave up 2 bases and J gave up 6 bases, with 12 bases separating them. CDR1 is SGHKS, CDR2 YYEKEE, per germline (reference sequence). The CDR3 DNA reads TGTGCCAGCAGCTTTTTCCACAGGGTTAATTCACCCCTCCACTTT. As protein: CASSFFHRVNSPLHF.

This chain links TRBV19 with TRBJ1-2, with D uncertain. V was trimmed by 2 bases and J by 8 bases, leaving 12 bases between them. From germline, CDR1 is LNHDA and CDR2 SQIVND (reference sequence). The length of the CDR3 is 13 residues. As DNA, the CDR3 is TGTGCCAGTAGTATAATGAGGGCAGAGGGCTACACCTTC. This gives the protein CASSIMRAEGYTF.

The V and J genes are TRBV6-6 and TRBJ1-6; 8 bases are a match to TRBD1. This CDR3 region has 15 residues. J lost 5 bases, V lost 10 bases, and 10 bases had no gene match. The V gene's germline CDR1 is MNHNY and CDR2 SVGAGI (reference sequence). This chain's CDR3 is CATKGQGRNNSPLHF. The CDR3 DNA reads TGTGCCACTAAAGGACAGGGTAGGAATAATTCACCCCTCCACTTT.

This clone was counted a single time. The chain uses TRBV7-7 and TRBJ2-7, with 8 bases that match TRBD1. The CDR3 is made up of 14 amino acids. With V trimmed by 5 bases and J by 3 bases, 6 bases remained unmatched. Germline CDR1 and CDR2: SSHAT and FNYEAQ (reference sequence). The CDR3: CASSIRTGSYEQYF. The DNA for the CDR3 is TGTGCCAGCAGCATACGGACAGGGAGCTACGAGCAGTACTTC.

This clone came up a few times. The chain recombines TRBV5-4 with TRBJ1-6; D may be TRBD1 (5 bases). CDR3 length equals 15 residues. Germline-derived CDR1 and CDR2 are SGHNT and YYREEE (reference sequence). Trimming took off 0 bases at V and 7 bases at J, with 11 bases between the two ends. Here the CDR3 reads CASSLDRTSNSPLHF. CDR3 DNA: TGTGCCAGCAGCTTGGATCGGACAAGCAATTCACCCCTCCACTTT.

The chain links TRBV5-1 to TRBJ2-2, with D hard to call. V was clipped by 5 bases and J by 1 base, with 12 bases between them. Germline values: CDR1 SGHRS, CDR2 YFSETQ. The CDR3 length is 15 residues. CDR3 in DNA: TGCGCCAGCAGATTAGGCGGAGTGAACACCGGGGAGCTGTTTTTT. Amino acid sequence: CASRLGGVNTGELFF. Together with reference TRBV5-1 and TRBJ2-2, the CDR3 gives the full variable domain: KAGVTQTPRYLIKTRGQQVTLSCSPISGHRSVSWYQQTPGQGLQFLFEYFSETQRNKGNFPGRFSGRQFSNSRSEMNVSTLELGDSALYLCASRLGGVNTGELFFGEGSRLTVL.

The chain links TRBV27 to TRBJ2-5; 10 bases map to TRBD1. Germline CDR1 and CDR2: MNHEY and SMNVEV (reference sequence). The CDR3 sequence is 15 residues long. The V gene end was trimmed by 5 bases and the J gene end by 0 bases; junction bases not matched to a gene: 3. The CDR3 DNA sequence: TGTGCCAGCAGTATGACAGGGGGCCACCAAGAGACCCAGTACTTC. Translating it yields CASSMTGGHQETQYF.

The chain joins TRBV29-1 to TRBJ2-3; D remains ambiguous. Trimming took 0 bases from V and 8 from J, leaving 24 bases between them. The CDR3 consists of 17 residues. Germline V gene data show CDR1 as SQVTM and CDR2 as ANQGSEA. CDR3 sequence reads: CSVEDPMVLSDGGTQYF. CDR3 sequence (DNA): TGCAGCGTTGAAGACCCGATGGTTCTTTCCGACGGCGGTACGCAGTATTTT.

The chain joins TRBV11-2 to TRBJ1-1, with a tentative D call TRBD1 (5 bases). The V and J ends lost 1 base and 1 base respectively, with 13 bases between them. Per germline, CDR1 SGHAT and CDR2 FQNNGV. The CDR3 runs 16 residues. CDR3 DNA sequence: TGTGCCAGCAGCTTAGTAGTCAGGGCGGCGAACACTGAAGCTTTCTTT. It encodes CASSLVVRAANTEAFF.

The V gene is TRBV19, the J gene TRBJ1-4; no definite D call. The germline gives CDR1 LNHDA, CDR2 SQIVND (reference sequence). The CDR3 contains 11 residues. The V end lost 7 bases, the J end lost 8 bases, and 8 bases lay between the germline ends. CDR3 region: CASKRREKLFF. Here the CDR3 DNA reads TGTGCCAGTAAGCGAAGGGAAAAACTGTTTTTT.

The V gene is TRBV11-1, the J gene TRBJ1-3; D unresolved. The CDR3 length is 14 residues. Germline V lookup: CDR1 SGHAT, CDR2 FQDESV (reference sequence). V gave up 7 bases and J gave up 4 bases, with 14 bases separating them. The CDR3 nucleotides read TGTGCCAGCACCACCCGGGTTTCAGGAAACACCATATATTTT. Encoded protein: CASTTRVSGNTIYF.

The J gene is TRBJ1-1, the V gene TRBV7-2; D gene unclear. This CDR3 contains 13 residues. Per the germline V gene, CDR1 is SGHTA and CDR2 is FQGNSA. The V gene lost 3 bases and the J gene lost 7 bases, with 12 bases spanning the gap. The CDR3 sequence: CASSFSVRGEAFF. Here the CDR3 DNA reads TGTGCCAGCAGCTTTTCCGTTCGCGGTGAAGCTTTCTTT.

This chain links TRBV19 with TRBJ1-4; the D gene is possibly TRBD1 (5 bases). V was trimmed by 5 bases and J by 7 bases, leaving 11 bases between them. CDR1 LNHDA and CDR2 SQIVND come from the germline V gene (reference sequence). The CDR3 has 13 amino acids. The CDR3 spells CASSSQGVEKLFF. CDR3 nucleotide sequence: TGTGCCAGTAGTTCGCAGGGTGTTGAAAAACTGTTTTTT. The variable domain in full, with the rest retrieved from reference TRBV19 and TRBJ1-4, is DGGITQSPKYLFRKEGQNVTLSCEQNLNHDAMYWYRQDPGQGLRLIYYSQIVNDFQKGDIAEGYSVSREKKESFPLTVTSAQKNPTAFYLCASSSQGVEKLFFGSGTQLSVL.

The chain combines TRBV18 with TRBJ2-1, with 7 bases aligning to TRBD1. Trimming at V came to 5 bases and at J to 4 bases, leaving 14 bases not matched to a gene. Germline V CDR1 and CDR2: KGHSH, LQKENI. The CDR3 runs 17 residues. The CDR3, as DNA: TGTGCCAGCTCATCCTCTCCGGGACAGTCTTTTTACAATGAGCAGTTCTTC. As protein: CASSSSPGQSFYNEQFF.

CDR3 DNA sequence: TGTGCCAGCATGGCAGGGTATAGACAGCCCCAGCATTTT. Its translation: CASMAGYRQPQHF. The V gene is TRBV27, the J gene TRBJ1-5, with D tentatively TRBD1 (5 bases). This CDR3 contains 13 residues. The germline V and J ends were trimmed by 7 bases and 7 bases, with 14 bases remaining between them. Germline CDR1 reads MNHEY; CDR2 reads SMNVEV (reference sequence).

The V call is TRBV27, the J call TRBJ1-1, with D tentatively TRBD1 (6 bases). CDR1 MNHEY and CDR2 SMNVEV come from the germline V gene (reference sequence). The CDR3 is 13 amino acids. The V end was cut by 7 bases, the J end by 1 base, with 10 bases between. The CDR3 loop is CASTLGANTEAFF. CDR3 nucleotides: TGTGCCAGCACCCTGGGGGCGAACACTGAAGCTTTCTTT.

The chain couples TRBV12-5 to TRBJ2-2, with TRBD1 matching 8 bases. Germline V gene lookup returns CDR1 LGHNT and CDR2 FRNRAP. CDR3 length equals 15 residues. V shed 3 bases, J shed 1 base, and the junction held 1 base outside the gene matches. Here the CDR3 DNA reads TGTGCTAGTGGTTTTGGGACAGGGAACACCGGGGAGCTGTTTTTT. It is translated as CASGFGTGNTGELFF.

The chain couples TRBV9 to TRBJ2-3; 8 bases agree with TRBD2. The CDR3 is 16 amino acids. V lost 1 base, J lost 1 base, and 5 bases stayed unmatched. Germline loops: CDR1 SGDLS, CDR2 YYNGEE. CDR3 coding DNA: TGTGCCAGCAGCGTAATAAGCGGGGGTCGCACAGATACGCAGTATTTT. Translated: CASSVISGGRTDTQYF.

The chain links TRBV6-4 to TRBJ2-2, with a weak D call TRBD2 (5 bases). This CDR3 spans 14 amino acids. The germline V gene has CDR1 MRHNA and CDR2 SNTAGT. Trimming removed 4 bases at V and 4 bases at J, with 10 bases between. Here the CDR3 reads CASSVGVFTGELFF. In DNA, the CDR3 is TGTGCCAGCAGTGTCGGGGTTTTCACCGGGGAGCTGTTTTTT.

The rearrangement links TRBV5-1 to TRBJ2-5, with D possibly matching TRBD2 (6 bases). Germline V gene data show CDR1 as SGHRS and CDR2 as YFSETQ. CDR3 length: 14 residues. V dropped 1 base and J dropped 4 bases, with 11 bases sitting between them. The CDR3 nucleotides read TGCGCCAGCAGCTTGTTTACTAGCACAGAGACCCAGTACTTC. It translates to CASSLFTSTETQYF.

The chain couples TRBV11-3 to TRBJ2-3; TRBD2 matches 8 bases. J lost 2 bases, V lost 4 bases, and 8 bases had no gene match. The CDR3 spans 16 residues. CDR1 is SGHNT, CDR2 YENEEA, per germline. The CDR3 region is CASSSGRRGDTDTQYF. DNA for the CDR3: TGTGCCAGCAGCTCCGGGAGGCGGGGGGACACAGATACGCAGTATTTT.

V gene TRBV7-3 combines with J gene TRBJ2-3; TRBD2 matches 7 bases. This CDR3 has 14 residues. Germline trimming cut 2 bases from V and 7 bases from J; bases unmatched to any gene: 6. The germline V gene has CDR1 SGHTA and CDR2 FQGTGA. As DNA, the CDR3 is TGTGCCAGCAGCTTATCCGGGGGGTCGTATACGCAGTATTTT. It specifies CASSLSGGSYTQYF. The complete variable domain, with remaining parts taken from reference TRBV7-3 and TRBJ2-3, reads GAGVSQTPSNKVTEKGKYVELRCDPISGHTALYWYRQSLGQGPEFLIYFQGTGAADDSGLPNDRFFAVRPEGSVSTLKIQRTERGDSAVYLCASSLSGGSYTQYFGPGTRLTVL.

The chain has TRBV6-1 and TRBJ1-2; D not certain. V dropped 0 bases and J dropped 0 bases, with 11 bases sitting between them. Germline-derived CDR1 and CDR2 are MNHNS and SASEGT. The CDR3 spans 16 residues. The CDR3 coding sequence is TGTGCCAGCAGTGAAGCGTGGAAGCTAGCTAACTATGGCTACACCTTC. Its protein is CASSEAWKLANYGYTF.

This chain links TRBV2 with TRBJ1-4, with TRBD1 matching 7 bases. Germline CDR1 SNHLY, CDR2 FYNNEI. V dropped 3 bases and J dropped 8; count of bases not matched to a gene: 9. The CDR3 loop spans 15 amino acids. DNA for the CDR3: TGTGCCAGCAGTGACGGGTCAGGGGGAAGAGAAAAACTGTTTTTT. Its protein is CASSDGSGGREKLFF. The whole variable domain, filled in from reference TRBV2 and TRBJ1-4, reads EPEVTQTPSHQVTQMGQEVILRCVPISNHLYFYWYRQILGQKVEFLVSFYNNEISEKSEIFDDQFSVERPDGSNFTLKIRSTKLEDSAMYFCASSDGSGGREKLFFGSGTQLSVL.